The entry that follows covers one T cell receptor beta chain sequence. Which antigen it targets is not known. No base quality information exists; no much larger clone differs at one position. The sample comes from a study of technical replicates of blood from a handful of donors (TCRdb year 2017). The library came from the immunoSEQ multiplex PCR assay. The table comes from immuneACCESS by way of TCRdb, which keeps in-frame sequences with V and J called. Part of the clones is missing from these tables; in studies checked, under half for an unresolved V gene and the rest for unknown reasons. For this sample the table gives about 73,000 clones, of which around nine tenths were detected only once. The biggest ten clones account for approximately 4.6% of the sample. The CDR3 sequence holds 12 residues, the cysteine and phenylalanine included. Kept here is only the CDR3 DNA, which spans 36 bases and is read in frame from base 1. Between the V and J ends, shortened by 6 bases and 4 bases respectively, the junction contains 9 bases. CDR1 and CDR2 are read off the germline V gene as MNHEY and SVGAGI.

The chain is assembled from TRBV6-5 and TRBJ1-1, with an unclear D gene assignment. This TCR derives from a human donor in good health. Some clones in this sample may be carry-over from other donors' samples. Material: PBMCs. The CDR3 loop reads CASSPSGTEAFF. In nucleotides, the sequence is TGTGCCAGCAGCCCTTCGGGCACTGAAGCTTTCTTT.